A single T cell receptor (beta chain) is shown here with its context. Source study methods: Estimated nucleated cell counts came from reference gene primer amplification. Profiled with immunoSEQ multiplex PCR; TCRdb holds only in-frame clones, not every one. V and J calls and clone size are copied from that table; D and trimming were computed from the DNA. The data show about 200,000 clones, 85% to 90% seen once. The sample is drawn from a study of blood T cell repertoires in COVID-19. Study at large: Whether acute or convalescent, the COVID-19 samples came from the United States, Italy and Spain. T cells, B-cell-depleted T cells, or PBMCs provided the cDNA or gDNA that served as material.

This CDR3 spans 17 amino acids. Germline V CDR1 and CDR2: SGHTA, FQGNSA. V trimming: 1 base; J trimming: 4 bases; junction bases outside the gene matches: 11. Individuals drawn from around 24 US areas were roughly 18 to 89 years old. The TCR originated in a woman aged 30 to 39 with acute COVID-19. Sequenced material: PBMCs or T cells enriched from blood (not recorded which). The J gene is TRBJ1-1, the V gene TRBV7-2, with TRBD1 identical over 8 bases. The CDR3 loop is CASSLEVGRGRGTEAFF. As DNA, the CDR3 is TGTGCCAGCAGCTTAGAGGTGGGCAGGGGGCGAGGCACTGAAGCTTTCTTT.